This passage covers 21 T cell receptor beta chains from one sample sequenced in a study of cytomegalovirus exposure and HLA in healthy donors (dated by TCRdb to the late 2010s). The library was produced with the immunoSEQ multiplex PCR assay. The multiplex PCR relied on a mix of 60 forward primers for TCR Vbeta segments and 13 reverse primers for TCR Jbeta segments. Entries here come from immuneACCESS through TCRdb and include only in-frame sequences with V and J called. Some clones fail to appear in such tables; in the studies checked, an unresolved V gene covers under half of the shortfall, and the cause of the remainder is unknown. Across this sample there are under 150,000 clones, with 80% to 85% seen only once. The top ten hold over 1% of the sample. Input material: PBMCs. Receptor source: a boy between 10 and 17 years old in good health and CMV-seronegative.

The genes are TRBV4-1 and TRBJ2-2; the D gene is possibly TRBD2 (6 bases). The V end lost 5 bases, the J end lost 0 bases, and 16 bases lay between the germline ends. The CDR3 spans 17 residues. Germline loops: CDR1 MGHRA, CDR2 YSYEKL. CDR3 DNA sequence: TGCGCCAGCAGCAACCTCGGGGAGCGGGCGAACACCGGGGAGCTGTTTTTT. Encoded protein: CASSNLGERANTGELFF.

This chain uses TRBV5-4 with TRBJ2-7, with D possibly matching TRBD2 (7 bases). This CDR3 spans 14 amino acids. The germline V and J ends were trimmed by 2 bases and 4 bases, with 13 bases remaining between them. The germline CDR1 and CDR2 sequences are SGHNT and YYREEE (reference sequence). The CDR3 region has the DNA TGTGCCAGCAGCTTTAGGGGGAGGGTTTACGAGCAGTACTTC. This gives the protein CASSFRGRVYEQYF. The full variable domain, in which reference TRBV5-4 and TRBJ2-7 provide the parts outside the CDR3, is ETGVTQSPTHLIKTRGQQVTLRCSSQSGHNTVSWYQQALGQGPQFIFQYYREEENGRGNFPPRFSGLQFPNYSSELNVNALELDDSALYLCASSFRGRVYEQYFGPGTRLTVT.

The CDR3 DNA reads TGTGCCAGCAGCCAAGATTCTAGCGGGGGGCCCCGGGAGCTGTTTTTT. Protein product: CASSQDSSGGPRELFF. V is TRBV4-2 and J is TRBJ2-2; TRBD2 agrees at 11 bases. Looked up from germline, CDR1 is LGHNA and CDR2 is YNFKEQ. The CDR3 loop spans 16 amino acids. The ends lost 0 bases at V and 9 bases at J; junction bases unmatched: 6.

In its sample, this clone was seen once. This rearrangement joins TRBV6-6 to TRBJ1-1, with D unclear. V shed 4 bases and J shed 4 bases, with 7 bases lying between them. From germline, CDR1 is MNHNY and CDR2 SVGAGI (reference sequence). CDR3 length: 12 amino acids. DNA of the CDR3: TGTGCCAGCAGTTCTTATTTCACTGAAGCTTTCTTT. Its protein is CASSSYFTEAFF.

V usage is TRBV2 and J usage is TRBJ2-7, with 9 positions matching TRBD1. The CDR3 has 13 amino acids. V lost 4 bases, J lost 5 bases, and 3 bases stayed unmatched. Germline-derived CDR1 and CDR2 are SNHLY and FYNNEI. The CDR3 loop reads CASSGQGDDEQYF. The CDR3, as DNA: TGTGCCAGCAGTGGACAGGGGGACGACGAGCAGTACTTC.

In its sample, this clone was seen once. This chain joins TRBV6-1 and TRBJ2-2; 12 nucleotides align to TRBD2. Per germline, CDR1 MNHNS and CDR2 SASEGT. V dropped 4 bases and J dropped 7; count of bases not matched to a gene: 7. The CDR3 contains 16 residues. CDR3: CASSGGLAGAGGELFF. The CDR3, as DNA: TGTGCCAGCAGTGGGGGACTAGCGGGTGCGGGCGGGGAGCTGTTTTTT.

V gene TRBV15 combines with J gene TRBJ2-3, with 7 nucleotides matching TRBD1. From germline, CDR1 is LNHNV and CDR2 YYDKDF (reference sequence). The V gene end was trimmed by 6 bases and the J gene end by 2 bases; junction bases not matched to a gene: 2. This CDR3 region has 13 residues. Here the CDR3 reads CATRGQPTDTQYF. CDR3 DNA sequence: TGTGCCACCAGGGGACAGCCCACAGATACGCAGTATTTT. The full variable domain, rest sourced from reference TRBV15 and TRBJ2-3, is DAMVIQNPRYQVTQFGKPVTLSCSQTLNHNVMYWYQQKSSQAPKLLFHYYDKDFNNEADTPDNFQSRRPNTSFCFLDIRSPGLGDTAMYLCATRGQPTDTQYFGPGTRLTVL.

The chain carries TRBV10-1 and TRBJ2-3, with 11 positions matching TRBD2. Germline loops: CDR1 WNHNN, CDR2 SYGVQD (reference sequence). This CDR3 region has 18 residues. Trimming removed 6 bases from V and 5 bases from J; junction bases left unmatched: 16. CDR3 region: CASSASLLAGGYKDTQYF. In DNA, the CDR3 is TGCGCCAGCAGCGCCTCTCTGCTAGCGGGAGGATATAAAGATACGCAGTATTTT.

The J gene is TRBJ1-1, the V gene TRBV6-5; TRBD1 matches 7 bases. The CDR3 has 14 residues. Germline CDR1 MNHEY, CDR2 SVGAGI. V was pared by 6 bases and J by 4 bases, with 8 bases of the junction left unmatched. The chain's CDR3 is CASRNRGSATEAFF. CDR3 in DNA: TGTGCCAGCAGAAACAGGGGATCGGCCACTGAAGCTTTCTTT.

This clone was recorded a few times. The rearrangement uses TRBV4-2 and TRBJ2-7; the D is unclear. CDR3 length: 16 residues. Germline assignment: CDR1 LGHNA and CDR2 YNFKEQ. V lost 0 bases to trimming and J lost 1 base, with 13 bases between them. CDR3 DNA: TGTGCCAGCAGCCAAGATGGTGTCAGTCAATCCTACGAGCAGTACTTC. Protein: CASSQDGVSQSYEQYF.

The V call is TRBV7-6, the J call TRBJ1-3; TRBD1 is a possible D gene (5 bases). V was shortened by 1 base and J by 2 bases, with 6 bases between the two germline ends. CDR1 is SGHVS, CDR2 FNYEAQ, per germline. CDR3 length equals 14 residues. CDR3 DNA sequence: TGTGCCAGCAGCTTAGAGACAGCTGGAAACACCATATATTTT. Its protein is CASSLETAGNTIYF.

J is TRBJ2-1 and V is TRBV30; 8 positions agree with TRBD1. The CDR3 runs to 14 residues. The ends lost 5 bases at V and 8 bases at J; junction bases unmatched: 11. The germline CDR1 and CDR2 sequences are GTSNPN and SVGIG (reference sequence). In nucleotides, the CDR3 is TGTGCCTGGGACCTACAGGGGGTTCGGGATGAGCAGTTCTTC. This encodes CAWDLQGVRDEQFF.

The V and J genes are TRBV9 and TRBJ2-5; 10 nucleotides match TRBD1. CDR3 length: 17 amino acids. The trim removed 0 bases at V and 3 bases at J, leaving 8 bases unmatched. CDR1 is SGDLS, CDR2 YYNGEE, per germline. This CDR3 is CASSVGTTGGREETQYF. CDR3 sequence (DNA): TGTGCCAGCAGCGTAGGGACGACAGGGGGCAGGGAAGAGACCCAGTACTTC.

This rearrangement joins TRBV29-1 to TRBJ2-2; D unresolved. Trimming removed 1 base at V and 6 bases at J, with 6 bases between. CDR3 length: 12 amino acids. Germline CDR1 and CDR2: SQVTM and ANQGSEA. Here the CDR3 DNA reads TGCAGCGTTGAAGTGGGCCCCGGGGAGCTGTTTTTT. Protein sequence: CSVEVGPGELFF.

On this clone itself: Lacking the conserved final phenylalanine or tryptophan, this CDR3 likely reflects a read error. J is TRBJ1-2 and V is TRBV27; D unresolved. CDR1 and CDR2 (germline): MNHEY, SMNVEV (reference sequence). The CDR3 is made up of 12 amino acids. Trimming pared 10 bases from V and 4 bases from J, leaving 13 bases between. In DNA form, the CDR3 reads TGTGCCACCGTGGACGGGGTCTATGGCTACACCCTC. It is translated as CATVDGVYGYTL.

V usage is TRBV27 and J usage is TRBJ1-4, with 8 bases matching TRBD1. The CDR3 consists of 15 residues. Germline CDR1 is MNHEY and CDR2 is SMNVEV (reference sequence). J was trimmed by 3 bases and V by 2 bases; bases with no gene match: 2. The CDR3, as DNA: TGTGCCAGCAGTTTAGGGGGACAGGCTAATGAAAAACTGTTTTTT. Translation: CASSLGGQANEKLFF.

This sequence joins TRBV29-1 and TRBJ1-5; 7 bases are shared with TRBD1. The CDR3 has 14 residues. Germline V gene data show CDR1 as SQVTM and CDR2 as ANQGSEA. With V trimmed by 3 bases and J by 0 bases, 2 bases remained unmatched. The CDR3 nucleotides are TGCAGCGTTGACACAGGGGATAGCAATCAGCCCCAGCATTTT. It specifies CSVDTGDSNQPQHF.

The chain couples TRBV13 to TRBJ2-1; D might be TRBD2 (6 bases). CDR3 length equals 14 residues. Trimming removed 4 bases from V and 7 bases from J, with 14 bases in between. Per the germline V gene, CDR1 is PRHDT and CDR2 is FYEKMQ (reference sequence). CDR3 amino acids: CASSSREWRNEQFF. CDR3 coding DNA: TGTGCCAGCAGCTCCCGGGAGTGGCGGAATGAGCAGTTCTTC.

The genes are TRBV21-1 and TRBJ1-1; the table's D call of TRBD1 was not tested on the DNA. TRBV21-1 is deemed a pseudogene. This CDR3 region has 21 residues. CDR3 protein: CATPIRNPQLPRGRWGLKAFF. The CDR3, as DNA: TGTGCCACTCCAATACGTAACCCCCAACTCCCAAGGGGCCGGTGGGGTTTAAAAGCTTTCTTT.

The CDR3 here is CASSMRGLGNQPQHF. DNA of the CDR3: TGTGCCAGTAGTATGCGAGGGTTAGGAAATCAGCCCCAGCATTTT. V is TRBV19 and J is TRBJ1-5; no reliable D call. The V and J ends lost 3 bases and 4 bases respectively, with 13 bases between them. This CDR3 region has 15 residues. Germline CDR1 is LNHDA and CDR2 is SQIVND (reference sequence).

The chain links TRBV27 to TRBJ1-1; possibly TRBD1 for D (6 bases). Germline V CDR1 and CDR2: MNHEY, SMNVEV (reference sequence). V was trimmed by 5 bases and J by 3 bases, leaving 22 bases between them. The CDR3 runs 17 residues. CDR3 DNA: TGTGCCAGCAGTCTTTATATGGGGGACAAATATCACACTGAAGCTTTCTTT. Protein sequence: CASSLYMGDKYHTEAFF.